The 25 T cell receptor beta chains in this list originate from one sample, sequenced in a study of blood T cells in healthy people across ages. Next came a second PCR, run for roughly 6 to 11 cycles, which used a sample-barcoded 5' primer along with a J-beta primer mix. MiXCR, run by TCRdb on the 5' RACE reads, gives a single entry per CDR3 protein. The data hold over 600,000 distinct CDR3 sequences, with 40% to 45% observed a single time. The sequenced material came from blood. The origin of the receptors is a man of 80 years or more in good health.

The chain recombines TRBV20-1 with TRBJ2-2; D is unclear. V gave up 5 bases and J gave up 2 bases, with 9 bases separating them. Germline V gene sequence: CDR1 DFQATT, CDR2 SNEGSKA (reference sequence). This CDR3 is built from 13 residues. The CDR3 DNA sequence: TGCAGTGCTCGACGGGCCAACACCGGGGAGCTGTTTTTT. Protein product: CSARRANTGELFF.

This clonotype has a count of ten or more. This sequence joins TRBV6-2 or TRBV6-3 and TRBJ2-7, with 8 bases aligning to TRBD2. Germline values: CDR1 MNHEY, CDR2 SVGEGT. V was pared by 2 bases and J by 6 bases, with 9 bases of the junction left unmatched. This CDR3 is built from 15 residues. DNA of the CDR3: TGTGCCAGCAGTTACAGCAAAAGCGGGACTAGCGAGCAGTACTTC. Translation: CASSYSKSGTSEQYF.

The CDR3 nucleotides are TGTGCCAGCAGTACACCGGGACAGATCTACGAGCAGTACTTC. Amino acids: CASSTPGQIYEQYF. V usage is TRBV27 and J usage is TRBJ2-7; 7 bases are shared with TRBD1. CDR3 size: 14 residues. V gave up 5 bases and J gave up 3 bases; unmatched junction bases: 7. Germline V gene lookup returns CDR1 MNHEY and CDR2 SMNVEV (reference sequence).

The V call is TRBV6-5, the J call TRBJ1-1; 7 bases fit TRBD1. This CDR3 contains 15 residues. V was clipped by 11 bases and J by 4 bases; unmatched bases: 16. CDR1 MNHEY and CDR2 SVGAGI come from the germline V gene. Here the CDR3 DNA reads TGTGCCGCCCAAGGGGGCTTGGTCTTAGGCACTGAAGCTTTCTTT. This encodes CAAQGGLVLGTEAFF.

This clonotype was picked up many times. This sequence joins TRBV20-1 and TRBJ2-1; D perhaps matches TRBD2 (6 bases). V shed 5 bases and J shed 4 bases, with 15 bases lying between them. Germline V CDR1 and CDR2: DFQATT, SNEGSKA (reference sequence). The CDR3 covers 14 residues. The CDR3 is CSASGLSSYNEQFF. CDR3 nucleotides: TGCAGTGCTTCGGGACTGAGCTCTTACAATGAGCAGTTCTTC.

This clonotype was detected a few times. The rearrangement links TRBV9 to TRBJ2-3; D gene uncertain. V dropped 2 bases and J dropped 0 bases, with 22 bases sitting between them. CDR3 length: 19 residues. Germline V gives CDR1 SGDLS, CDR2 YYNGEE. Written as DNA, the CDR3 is TGTGCCAGCAGCGTTCAACCGGGCCCCGGAGCATCTAGCACAGATACGCAGTATTTT. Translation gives CASSVQPGPGASSTDTQYF.

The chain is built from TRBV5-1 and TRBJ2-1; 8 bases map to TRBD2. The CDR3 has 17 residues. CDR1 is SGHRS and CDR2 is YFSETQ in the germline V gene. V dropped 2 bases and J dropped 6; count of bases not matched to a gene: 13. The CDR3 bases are TGCGCCAGCAGCTTCCCACGGGGCGACGCGGGGGGCAATGAGCAGTTCTTC. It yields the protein CASSFPRGDAGGNEQFF.

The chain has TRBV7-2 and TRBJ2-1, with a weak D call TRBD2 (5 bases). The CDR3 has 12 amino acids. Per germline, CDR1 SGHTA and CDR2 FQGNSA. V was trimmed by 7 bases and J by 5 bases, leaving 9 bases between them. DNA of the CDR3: TGTGCCAGCAAGGAGGTTAACAATGAGCAGTTCTTC. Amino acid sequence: CASKEVNNEQFF.

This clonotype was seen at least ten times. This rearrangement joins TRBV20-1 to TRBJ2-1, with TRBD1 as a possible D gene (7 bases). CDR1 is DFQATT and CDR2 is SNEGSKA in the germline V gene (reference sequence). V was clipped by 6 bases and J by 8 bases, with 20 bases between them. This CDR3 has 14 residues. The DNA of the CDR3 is TGCAGTGCCACGGTGGGACAGCGGAGGGATGAGCAGTTCTTC. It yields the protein CSATVGQRRDEQFF.

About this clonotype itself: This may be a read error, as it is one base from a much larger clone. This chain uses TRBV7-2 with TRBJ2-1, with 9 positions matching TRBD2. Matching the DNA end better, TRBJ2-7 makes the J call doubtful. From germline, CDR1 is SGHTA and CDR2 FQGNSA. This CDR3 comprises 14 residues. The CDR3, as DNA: TGTGCCAGCAGTGGCGGGGGGGGAAACAATGAGCAGTACTTC. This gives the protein CASSGGGGNNEQYF.

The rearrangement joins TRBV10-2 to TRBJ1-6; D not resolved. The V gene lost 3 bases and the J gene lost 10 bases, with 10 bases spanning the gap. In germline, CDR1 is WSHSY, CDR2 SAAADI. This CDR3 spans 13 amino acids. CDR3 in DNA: TGCGCCAGCAGTGATGTAGGGAGGTCACCCCTCCACTTT. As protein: CASSDVGRSPLHF.

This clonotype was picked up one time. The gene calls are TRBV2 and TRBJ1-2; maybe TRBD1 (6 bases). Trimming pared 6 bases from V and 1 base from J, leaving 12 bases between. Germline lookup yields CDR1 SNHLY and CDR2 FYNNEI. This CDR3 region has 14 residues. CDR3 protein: CASRTTGINYGYTF. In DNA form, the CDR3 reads TGTGCCAGCAGGACAACAGGGATTAACTATGGCTACACCTTC.

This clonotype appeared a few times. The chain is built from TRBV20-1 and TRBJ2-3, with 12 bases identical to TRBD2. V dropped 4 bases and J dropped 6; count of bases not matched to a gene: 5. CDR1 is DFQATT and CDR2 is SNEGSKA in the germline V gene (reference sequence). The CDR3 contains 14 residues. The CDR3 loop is CSATRTSGTDTQYF. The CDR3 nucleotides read TGCAGTGCTACGAGGACTAGCGGGACGGATACGCAGTATTTT.

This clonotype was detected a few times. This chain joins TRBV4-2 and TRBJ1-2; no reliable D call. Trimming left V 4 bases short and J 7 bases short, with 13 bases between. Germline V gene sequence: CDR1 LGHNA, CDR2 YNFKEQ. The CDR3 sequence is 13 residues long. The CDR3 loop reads CASSRELRTGYTF. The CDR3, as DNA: TGTGCCAGCAGCCGTGAACTAAGGACTGGCTACACCTTC.

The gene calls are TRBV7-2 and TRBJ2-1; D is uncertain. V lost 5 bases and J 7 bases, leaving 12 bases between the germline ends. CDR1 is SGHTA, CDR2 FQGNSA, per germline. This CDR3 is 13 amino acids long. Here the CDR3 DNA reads TGTGCCAGCAGCCTCAACGGGTATAATGAGCAGTTCTTC. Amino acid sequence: CASSLNGYNEQFF.

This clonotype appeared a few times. In nucleotides, the CDR3 is TGTGCCAGCAGCAAACCTCGCCAGCGGGATGGGGAGACCCAGTACTTC. Residues: CASSKPRQRDGETQYF. This rearrangement joins TRBV21-1 to TRBJ2-4; the tabulated D call, TRBD2, remains unverified against the DNA. The J call could be wrong; TRBJ2-5 is a better fit for the DNA end. TRBV21-1 is designated a pseudogene. This CDR3 comprises 16 residues.

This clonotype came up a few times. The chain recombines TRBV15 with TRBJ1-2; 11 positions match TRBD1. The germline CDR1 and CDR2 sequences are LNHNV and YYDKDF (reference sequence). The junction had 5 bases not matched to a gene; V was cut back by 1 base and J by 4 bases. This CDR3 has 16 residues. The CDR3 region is CATSRVTGTGGYGYTF. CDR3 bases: TGTGCCACCAGCAGAGTGACCGGGACAGGGGGCTATGGCTACACCTTC.

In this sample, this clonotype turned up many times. CDR3 in DNA: TGCAGTGCTGAGGGGACAGGAGAATCCTACGAGCAGTACTTC. This codes for CSAEGTGESYEQYF. The J gene is TRBJ2-7, the V gene TRBV20-1; 8 positions agree with TRBD1. The CDR3 runs to 14 residues. J lost 1 base, V lost 5 bases, and 7 bases had no gene match. Germline V gives CDR1 DFQATT, CDR2 SNEGSKA (reference sequence).

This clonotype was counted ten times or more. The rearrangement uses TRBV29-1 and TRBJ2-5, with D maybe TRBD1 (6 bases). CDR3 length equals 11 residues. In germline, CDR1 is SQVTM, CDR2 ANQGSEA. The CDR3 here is CGIGGITGQYF. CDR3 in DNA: TGCGGTATTGGGGGCATAACCGGTCAGTACTTC.

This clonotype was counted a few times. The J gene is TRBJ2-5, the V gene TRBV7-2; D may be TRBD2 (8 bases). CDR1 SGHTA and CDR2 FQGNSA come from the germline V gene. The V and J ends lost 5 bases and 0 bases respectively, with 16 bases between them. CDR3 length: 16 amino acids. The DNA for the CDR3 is TGTGCCAGCAGCCAAGGGGGCGGGGGGAACCAAGAGACCCAGTACTTC. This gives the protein CASSQGGGGNQETQYF. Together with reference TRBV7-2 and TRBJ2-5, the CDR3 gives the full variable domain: GAGVSQSPSNKVTEKGKDVELRCDPISGHTALYWYRQSLGQGLEFLIYFQGNSAPDKSGLPSDRFSAERTGGSVSTLTIQRTQQEDSAVYLCASSQGGGGNQETQYFGPGTRLLVL.

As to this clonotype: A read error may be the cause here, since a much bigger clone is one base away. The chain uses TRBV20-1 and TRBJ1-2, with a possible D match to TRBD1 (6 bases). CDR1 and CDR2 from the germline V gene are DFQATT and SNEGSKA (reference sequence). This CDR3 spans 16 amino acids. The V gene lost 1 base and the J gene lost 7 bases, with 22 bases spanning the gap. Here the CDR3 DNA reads TGCAGTGCTAGAGGCCCGGGGGCGGTTTTGGACTCTGGCTACACCTTC. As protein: CSARGPGAVLDSGYTF.

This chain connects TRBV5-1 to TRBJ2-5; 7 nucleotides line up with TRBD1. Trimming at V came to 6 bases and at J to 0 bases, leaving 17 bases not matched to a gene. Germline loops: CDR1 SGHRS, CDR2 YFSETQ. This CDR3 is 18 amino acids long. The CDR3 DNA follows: TGCGCCAGCAAAGGCGAAGGGGGCCAATTTTCGTACCAAGAGACCCAGTACTTC. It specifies CASKGEGGQFSYQETQYF.

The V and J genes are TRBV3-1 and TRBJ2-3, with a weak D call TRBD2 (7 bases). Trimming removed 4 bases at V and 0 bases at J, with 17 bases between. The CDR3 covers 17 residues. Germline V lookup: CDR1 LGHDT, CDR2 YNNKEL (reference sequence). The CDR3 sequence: CASSPRRGRVSTDTQYF. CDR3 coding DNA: TGTGCCAGCAGCCCCCGGAGGGGGAGGGTTAGCACAGATACGCAGTATTTT.

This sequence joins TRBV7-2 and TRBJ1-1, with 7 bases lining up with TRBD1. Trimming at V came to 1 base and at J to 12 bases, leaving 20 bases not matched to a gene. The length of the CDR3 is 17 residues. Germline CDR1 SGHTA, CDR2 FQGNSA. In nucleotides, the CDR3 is TGTGCCAGCAGCTTAGACAGGGGAGGTTGGGGGGGTTATGGTACTTTCTTT. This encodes CASSLDRGGWGGYGTFF.

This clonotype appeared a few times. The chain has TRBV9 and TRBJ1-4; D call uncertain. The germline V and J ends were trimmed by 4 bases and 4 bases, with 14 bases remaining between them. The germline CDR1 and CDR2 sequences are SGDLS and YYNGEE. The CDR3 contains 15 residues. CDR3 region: CASSTPAALNEKLFF. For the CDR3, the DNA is TGTGCCAGCAGCACCCCGGCAGCGCTTAATGAAAAACTGTTTTTT.